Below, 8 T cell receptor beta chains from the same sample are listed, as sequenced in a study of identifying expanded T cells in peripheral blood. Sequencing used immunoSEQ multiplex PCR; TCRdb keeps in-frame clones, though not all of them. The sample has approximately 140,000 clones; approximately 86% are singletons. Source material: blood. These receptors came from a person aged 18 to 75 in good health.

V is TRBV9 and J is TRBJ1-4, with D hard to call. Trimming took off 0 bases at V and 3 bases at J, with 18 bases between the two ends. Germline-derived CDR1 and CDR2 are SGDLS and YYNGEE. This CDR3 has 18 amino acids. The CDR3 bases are TGTGCCAGCAGCGTAGGCCCGTCGGGCCGCGTGGCTAATGAAAAACTGTTTTTT. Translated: CASSVGPSGRVANEKLFF.

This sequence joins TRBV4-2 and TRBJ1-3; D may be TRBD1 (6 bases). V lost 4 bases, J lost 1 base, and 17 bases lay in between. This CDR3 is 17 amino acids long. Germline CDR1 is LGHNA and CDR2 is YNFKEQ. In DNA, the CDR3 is TGTGCCAGCAGCCGAGACCGGTTAGGGGGATCTGGAAACACCATATATTTT. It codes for CASSRDRLGGSGNTIYF.

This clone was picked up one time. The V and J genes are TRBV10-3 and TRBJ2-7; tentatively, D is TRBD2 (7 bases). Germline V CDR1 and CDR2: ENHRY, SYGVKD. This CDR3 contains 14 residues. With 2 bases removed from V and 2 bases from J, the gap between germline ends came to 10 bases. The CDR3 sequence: CAISERGGAYEQYF. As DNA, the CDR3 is TGTGCCATCAGTGAGAGGGGGGGAGCCTACGAGCAGTACTTC.

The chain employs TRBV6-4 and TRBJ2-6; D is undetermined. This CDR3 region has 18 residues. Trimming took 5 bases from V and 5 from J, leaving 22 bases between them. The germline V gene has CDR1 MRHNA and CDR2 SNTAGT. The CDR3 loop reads CASSSVGTRQSRANVLTF. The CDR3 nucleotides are TGTGCCAGCAGTTCAGTAGGCACACGACAAAGTCGGGCCAACGTCCTGACTTTC.

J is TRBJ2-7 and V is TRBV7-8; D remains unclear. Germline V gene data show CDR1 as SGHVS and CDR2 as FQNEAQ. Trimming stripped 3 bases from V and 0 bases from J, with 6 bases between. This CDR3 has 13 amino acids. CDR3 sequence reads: CASSFTDSYEQYF. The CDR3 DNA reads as TGTGCCAGCAGCTTTACAGACTCCTACGAGCAGTACTTC.

The chain's CDR3 is CASSSSWGLGQLLGQFF. The CDR3 nucleotides read TGTGCCAGCAGCTCTTCGTGGGGACTGGGCCAATTATTAGGGCAGTTCTTC. V and J are TRBV11-2 and TRBJ2-1, with D possibly matching TRBD2 (6 bases). This CDR3 is built from 17 residues. CDR1 and CDR2 (germline): SGHAT, FQNNGV. V was shortened by 4 bases and J by 12 bases, with 28 bases between the two germline ends.

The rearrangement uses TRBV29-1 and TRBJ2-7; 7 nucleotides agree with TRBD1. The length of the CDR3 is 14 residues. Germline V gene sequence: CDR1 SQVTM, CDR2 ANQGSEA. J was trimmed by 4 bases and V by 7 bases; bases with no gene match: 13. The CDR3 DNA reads TGCAGCGGGGGAAGGGACAGAGGGGCGTACGAGCAGTACTTC. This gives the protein CSGGRDRGAYEQYF.

Here the CDR3 DNA reads TGTGCCAGCAGTCCCCGGGGGTCGTACCAAGAGACCCAGTACTTC. This codes for CASSPRGSYQETQYF. V is TRBV4-2 and J is TRBJ2-5; TRBD2 is a possible D gene (6 bases). This CDR3 is 15 amino acids long. The germline gives CDR1 LGHNA, CDR2 YNFKEQ. V dropped 6 bases and J dropped 0 bases, with 14 bases sitting between them.